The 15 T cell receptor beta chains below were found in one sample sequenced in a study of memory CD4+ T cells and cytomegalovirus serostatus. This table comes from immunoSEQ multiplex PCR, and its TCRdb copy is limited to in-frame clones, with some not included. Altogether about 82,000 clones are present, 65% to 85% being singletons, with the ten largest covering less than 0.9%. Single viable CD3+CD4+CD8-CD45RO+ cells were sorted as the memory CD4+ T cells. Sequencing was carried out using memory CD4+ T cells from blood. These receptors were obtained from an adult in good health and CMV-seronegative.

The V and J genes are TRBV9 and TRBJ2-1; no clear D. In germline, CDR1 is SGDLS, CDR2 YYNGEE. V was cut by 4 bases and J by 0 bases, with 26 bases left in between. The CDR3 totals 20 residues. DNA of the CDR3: TGTGCCAGCAGCTCCCCTCCGGGCCGACGTTTCCTTAGCTCCTACAATGAGCAGTTCTTC. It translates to CASSSPPGRRFLSSYNEQFF.

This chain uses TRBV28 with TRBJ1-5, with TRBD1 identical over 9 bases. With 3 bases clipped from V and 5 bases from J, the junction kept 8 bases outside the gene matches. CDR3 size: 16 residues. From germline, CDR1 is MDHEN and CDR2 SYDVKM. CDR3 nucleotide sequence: TGTGCCAGCAGTTTGGACAGGGGTTCGCTGGATCAGCCCCAGCATTTT. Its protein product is CASSLDRGSLDQPQHF.

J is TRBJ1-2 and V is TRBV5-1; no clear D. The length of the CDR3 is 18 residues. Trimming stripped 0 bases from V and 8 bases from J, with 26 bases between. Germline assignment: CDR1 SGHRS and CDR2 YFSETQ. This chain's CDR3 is CASSLDVFETAREKGYTF. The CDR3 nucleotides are TGCGCCAGCAGCTTGGATGTTTTTGAGACGGCCCGCGAGAAAGGCTACACCTTC.

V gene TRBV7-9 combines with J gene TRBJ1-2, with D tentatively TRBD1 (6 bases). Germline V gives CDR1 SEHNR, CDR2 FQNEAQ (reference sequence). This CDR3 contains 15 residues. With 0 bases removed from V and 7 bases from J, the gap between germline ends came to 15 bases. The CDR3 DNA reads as TGTGCCAGCAGCTTAGCGTTGGCAGGGGAAGGTGGCTACACCTTC. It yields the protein CASSLALAGEGGYTF.

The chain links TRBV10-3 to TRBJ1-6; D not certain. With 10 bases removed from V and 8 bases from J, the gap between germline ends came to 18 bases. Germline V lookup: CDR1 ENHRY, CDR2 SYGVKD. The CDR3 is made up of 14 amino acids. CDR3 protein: CATRVSGEDSPLHF. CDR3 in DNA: TGTGCCACCCGGGTCTCCGGAGAGGATTCACCCCTCCACTTT.

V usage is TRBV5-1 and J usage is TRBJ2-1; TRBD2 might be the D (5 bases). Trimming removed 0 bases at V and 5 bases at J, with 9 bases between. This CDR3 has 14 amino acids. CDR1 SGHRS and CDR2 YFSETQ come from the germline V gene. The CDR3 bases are TGCGCCAGCAGCTTGGGGGAGCGGAACAATGAGCAGTTCTTC. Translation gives CASSLGERNNEQFF.

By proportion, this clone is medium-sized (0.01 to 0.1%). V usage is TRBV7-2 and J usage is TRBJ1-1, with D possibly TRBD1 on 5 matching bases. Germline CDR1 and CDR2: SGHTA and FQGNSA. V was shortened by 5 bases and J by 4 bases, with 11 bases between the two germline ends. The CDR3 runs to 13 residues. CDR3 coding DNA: TGTGCCAGCAGCACGAGCAGGGTCACTGAAGCTTTCTTT. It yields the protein CASSTSRVTEAFF.

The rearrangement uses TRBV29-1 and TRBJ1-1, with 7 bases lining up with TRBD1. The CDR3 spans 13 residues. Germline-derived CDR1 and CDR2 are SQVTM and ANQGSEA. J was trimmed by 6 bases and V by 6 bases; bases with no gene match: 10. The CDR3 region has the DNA TGCAGCGTGACCGGGACAGCCTTCTCTGAAGCTTTCTTT. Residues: CSVTGTAFSEAFF.

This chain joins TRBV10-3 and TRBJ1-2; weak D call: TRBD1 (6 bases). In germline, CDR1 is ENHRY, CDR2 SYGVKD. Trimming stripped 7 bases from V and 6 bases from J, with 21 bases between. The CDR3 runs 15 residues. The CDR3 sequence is CAINTPSGVEHGYTF. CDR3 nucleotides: TGTGCCATCAACACGCCGTCAGGGGTTGAGCATGGCTACACCTTC.

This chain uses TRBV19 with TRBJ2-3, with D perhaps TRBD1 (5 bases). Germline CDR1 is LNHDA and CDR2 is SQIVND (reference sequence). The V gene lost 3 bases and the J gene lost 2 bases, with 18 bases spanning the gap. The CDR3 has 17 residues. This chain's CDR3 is CASSIGRRVGDTDTQYF. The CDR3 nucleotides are TGTGCCAGTAGTATCGGACGTCGGGTAGGGGACACAGATACGCAGTATTTT.

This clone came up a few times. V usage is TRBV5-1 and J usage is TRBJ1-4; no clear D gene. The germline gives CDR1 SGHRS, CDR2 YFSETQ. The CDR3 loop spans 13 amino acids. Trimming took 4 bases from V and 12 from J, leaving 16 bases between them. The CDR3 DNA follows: TGCGCCAGCAGCGAAGACAATCCTCGGCAACTGTTTTTT. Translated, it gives CASSEDNPRQLFF.

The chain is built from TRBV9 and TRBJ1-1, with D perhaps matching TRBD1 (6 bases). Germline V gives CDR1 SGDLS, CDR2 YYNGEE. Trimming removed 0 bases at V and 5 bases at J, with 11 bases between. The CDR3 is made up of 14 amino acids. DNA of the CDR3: TGTGCCAGCAGCGTAGCAGGGGAGGGAACTGAAGCTTTCTTT. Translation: CASSVAGEGTEAFF.

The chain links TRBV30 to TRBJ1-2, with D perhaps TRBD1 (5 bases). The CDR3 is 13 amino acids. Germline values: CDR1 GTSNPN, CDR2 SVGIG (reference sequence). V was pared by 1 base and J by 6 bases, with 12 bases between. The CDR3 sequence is CAWSGGTEHGYTF. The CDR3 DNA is TGTGCCTGGAGTGGTGGGACGGAACATGGCTACACCTTC. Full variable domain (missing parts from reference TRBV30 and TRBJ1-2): SQTIHQWPATLVQPVGSPLSLECTVEGTSNPNLYWYRQAAGRGLQLLFYSVGIGQISSEVPQNLSASRPQDRQFILSSKKLLLSDSGFYLCAWSGGTEHGYTFGSGTRLTVV.

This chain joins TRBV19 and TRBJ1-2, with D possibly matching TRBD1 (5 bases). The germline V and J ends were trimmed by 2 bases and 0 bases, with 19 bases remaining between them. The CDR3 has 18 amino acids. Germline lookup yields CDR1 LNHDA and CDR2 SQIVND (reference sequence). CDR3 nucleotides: TGTGCCAGTAGTATAAGGAGGGGCCACCTTACTGCTAACTATGGCTACACCTTC. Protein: CASSIRRGHLTANYGYTF. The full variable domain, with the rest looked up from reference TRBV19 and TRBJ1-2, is DGGITQSPKYLFRKEGQNVTLSCEQNLNHDAMYWYRQDPGQGLRLIYYSQIVNDFQKGDIAEGYSVSREKKESFPLTVTSAQKNPTAFYLCASSIRRGHLTANYGYTFGSGTRLTVV.

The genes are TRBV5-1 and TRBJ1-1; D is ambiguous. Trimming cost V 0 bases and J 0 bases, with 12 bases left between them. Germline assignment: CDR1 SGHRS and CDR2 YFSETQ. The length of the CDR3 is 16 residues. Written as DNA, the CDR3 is TGCGCCAGCAGCTTGGGGCAGGTGTCAATGAACACTGAAGCTTTCTTT. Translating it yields CASSLGQVSMNTEAFF.